This TCR beta chain is drawn from a study of T cells in tumors and immune-related adverse events (dated by TCRdb to the early 2020s). Using the immunoSEQ assay, the TCR beta locus was amplified and sequenced, producing bulk TCR Vbeta CDR3 data. From the authors' description of their analysis: CDR3s were excluded if they were non-productive, were shorter than 7 amino acids, or did not start with C or end with F/W. Analysis was restricted to specimens with at least 1000 reads, and clonotypes were defined at the amino acid level. To compute clonality, Pielou's evenness was subtracted from 1. Library sizes were equalized by abundance-weighted random subsampling with replacement, which was repeated 100 times so that 95% confidence intervals could be reported. The Morisita overlap index was used to quantify repertoire overlap, and for each specimen the top 40 clones were checked for overlap with the irAE. TCRdb holds this immuneACCESS table with in-frame rearrangements only. Some clones are missing; in checked studies, unresolved V genes explain under half, and the rest has no known cause. That table gives V, J and clone size, and the DNA gave D and trimming. This sample gives roughly 23,000 clones in total; around 90% of them show up just once. Jointly, the top ten make up approximately 1.4% of the sample.

This specimen's treatment or condition label, interpreted: nivolumab (PD-1 blockade) given before sampling. The DNeasy Blood and Tissue Kit was used to extract DNA from formalin-fixed paraffin-embedded specimens. Reading from cysteine to phenylalanine, the CDR3 counts 13 amino acids. Just CDR3 DNA is preserved here, 39 bases in frame from base 1. Trimming costs V 7 bases and J 0 bases, and their ends lie 10 bases apart. The germline V gene gives CDR1 as SGDLS and CDR2 as YYNGEE. The count of this clone is one. Its antigen is still unknown. The sample holds no much larger clone one base away, and base qualities are not on file.

The sequencing here drew on lymph node tissue, taken from a patient treated with anti-PD-1 therapy. This chain joins TRBV9 to TRBJ1-1, and TRBD1 may be the D gene, going by 5 matching bases. The sequence derives from a female donor with metastatic renal cell carcinoma. CDR3 sequence: CASSRDMNTEAFF. The nucleotide sequence reads TGTGCCAGCTCCAGGGATATGAACACTGAAGCTTTCTTT.